The rows below give T cell receptor beta chains drawn from one sample of a study of cytomegalovirus exposure and HLA in healthy donors. Some clones are missing from TCRdb's copy, which holds only in-frame ones; the method was immunoSEQ multiplex PCR. Counted here are 160,000 or so clones, about 69% occurring once; the ten biggest clones make up under 3%. The specimen was PBMCs. The origin of the receptors is a human donor in good health. CDR3s include the opening cysteine and the closing phenylalanine or tryptophan. Each record gives: J gene, V gene, clone size, D gene, CDR3 length, CDR3 protein, CDR3 DNA. The D gene is left open where the match is weak. For some rows the clone size is stated as once, few or many, or as a class when expanded; others skip it.

j_call: TRBJ1-4
v_call: TRBV7-9
clone_size: -
d_call: TRBD1
cdr3_length: 15
cdr3_aa: CASSLTGTANEKLFF
cdr3_nt: TGTGCCAGCAGCTTAACTGGGACAGCTAATGAAAAACTGTTTTTT

j_call: TRBJ1-1
v_call: TRBV19
clone_size: -
d_call: -
cdr3_length: 12
cdr3_aa: CASSIGQIEAFF
cdr3_nt: TGTGCCAGTAGTATTGGTCAGATTGAAGCTTTCTTT

j_call: TRBJ2-1
v_call: TRBV19
clone_size: -
d_call: TRBD1
cdr3_length: 15
cdr3_aa: CASSIEGQGYNEQFF
cdr3_nt: TGTGCCAGTAGTATCGAGGGACAGGGGTACAATGAGCAGTTCTTC

j_call: TRBJ2-1
v_call: TRBV7-9
clone_size: few
d_call: -
cdr3_length: 14
cdr3_aa: CASSLEGGPDEQFF
cdr3_nt: TGTGCCAGCAGCTTAGAGGGGGGGCCGGACGAGCAGTTCTTC

j_call: TRBJ1-5
v_call: TRBV2
clone_size: -
d_call: -
cdr3_length: 14
cdr3_aa: CASSAVRGGQPQHF
cdr3_nt: TGTGCCAGCTCCGCGGTTCGGGGGGGCCAGCCCCAGCATTTT

j_call: TRBJ1-1
v_call: TRBV6-5
clone_size: -
d_call: -
cdr3_length: 13
cdr3_aa: CASNPEGYTEAFF
cdr3_nt: TGTGCCAGCAATCCGGAGGGGTACACTGAAGCTTTCTTT

j_call: TRBJ1-1
v_call: TRBV5-1
clone_size: -
d_call: -
cdr3_length: 17
cdr3_aa: CASGKGEGGWLNTEAFF
cdr3_nt: TGCGCCAGCGGTAAAGGGGAGGGTGGGTGGTTGAACACTGAAGCTTTCTTT

j_call: TRBJ2-1
v_call: TRBV6-5
clone_size: -
d_call: -
cdr3_length: 14
cdr3_aa: CASRIGQNYNEQFF
cdr3_nt: TGTGCCAGCCGAATCGGACAGAACTACAATGAGCAGTTCTTC

j_call: TRBJ2-1
v_call: TRBV18
clone_size: -
d_call: -
cdr3_length: 13
cdr3_aa: CASSPLRTNEQFF
cdr3_nt: TGTGCCAGCTCACCCCTGCGTACCAATGAGCAGTTCTTC

j_call: TRBJ1-6
v_call: TRBV5-6
clone_size: -
d_call: -
cdr3_length: 13
cdr3_aa: CASSLGADMALHF
cdr3_nt: TGTGCCAGCAGCTTGGGGGCAGACATGGCCCTCCACTTT

j_call: TRBJ2-5
v_call: TRBV9
clone_size: few
d_call: -
cdr3_length: 14
cdr3_aa: CASSVGTSEGTQYF
cdr3_nt: TGTGCCAGCAGCGTAGGAACATCCGAGGGGACCCAGTACTTC

j_call: TRBJ1-5
v_call: TRBV6-1
clone_size: -
d_call: -
cdr3_length: 13
cdr3_aa: CASSVQENQPQHF
cdr3_nt: TGTGCCAGCAGTGTACAGGAGAATCAGCCCCAGCATTTT

j_call: TRBJ1-2
v_call: TRBV6-5
clone_size: -
d_call: -
cdr3_length: 15
cdr3_aa: CASSYSIRGLSGYTF
cdr3_nt: TGTGCCAGCAGTTACTCGATTCGGGGGTTGTCTGGCTACACCTTC

j_call: TRBJ2-3
v_call: TRBV2
clone_size: -
d_call: -
cdr3_length: 12
cdr3_aa: CASSQTEDTQYF
cdr3_nt: TGTGCCAGCAGCCAAACTGAGGATACGCAGTATTTT

j_call: TRBJ1-2
v_call: TRBV7-7
clone_size: -
d_call: -
cdr3_length: 13
cdr3_aa: CATSAGPGYGYTF
cdr3_nt: TGTGCTACCAGCGCAGGGCCTGGCTATGGCTACACCTTC

j_call: TRBJ2-7
v_call: TRBV4-1
clone_size: -
d_call: TRBD2
cdr3_length: 15
cdr3_aa: CASSEGGGRTYEQYF
cdr3_nt: TGCGCCAGCAGCGAGGGCGGGGGGAGAACTTACGAGCAGTACTTC

j_call: TRBJ2-1
v_call: TRBV9
clone_size: few
d_call: TRBD2
cdr3_length: 18
cdr3_aa: CASSVAGTRGGSYNEQFF
cdr3_nt: TGTGCCAGCAGCGTAGCCGGGACTAGGGGTGGATCCTACAATGAGCAGTTCTTC

j_call: TRBJ2-7
v_call: TRBV7-9
clone_size: -
d_call: -
cdr3_length: 14
cdr3_aa: CASSLTPDTYEQYF
cdr3_nt: TGTGCCAGCAGCTTAACCCCGGACACCTACGAGCAGTACTTC

j_call: TRBJ2-7
v_call: TRBV7-3
clone_size: -
d_call: -
cdr3_length: 14
cdr3_aa: CASSRETGSYEQYF
cdr3_nt: TGTGCCAGCAGCCGGGAGACAGGGTCCTACGAGCAGTACTTC

j_call: TRBJ1-1
v_call: TRBV25-1
clone_size: -
d_call: TRBD1
cdr3_length: 14
cdr3_aa: CASSFTGQGTEAFF
cdr3_nt: TGTGCCAGCAGTTTTACCGGACAGGGCACTGAAGCTTTCTTT

j_call: TRBJ1-6
v_call: TRBV27
clone_size: -
d_call: -
cdr3_length: 15
cdr3_aa: CASSFPDRYNSPLHF
cdr3_nt: TGTGCCAGCAGTTTCCCCGACAGATATAATTCACCCCTCCACTTT

j_call: TRBJ1-6
v_call: TRBV7-9
clone_size: few
d_call: -
cdr3_length: 13
cdr3_aa: CASTFAPNSPLHF
cdr3_nt: TGTGCCAGCACCTTCGCGCCTAATTCACCCCTCCACTTT

j_call: TRBJ2-7
v_call: TRBV27
clone_size: -
d_call: TRBD1
cdr3_length: 14
cdr3_aa: CASSLLDRAYEQYF
cdr3_nt: TGTGCCAGCAGTCTCCTCGACAGGGCCTACGAGCAGTACTTC

j_call: TRBJ1-4
v_call: TRBV5-1
clone_size: -
d_call: TRBD1
cdr3_length: 15
cdr3_aa: CASSDVRQGSEKLFF
cdr3_nt: TGCGCCAGCAGCGACGTCCGACAGGGTTCTGAAAAACTGTTTTTT